These 4 T cell receptor beta chains were sequenced from one sample in a study of T cell responses to AZD1222 COVID-19 vaccine. Profiling relied on immunoSEQ multiplex PCR, and the TCRdb table lists in-frame clones only, not all of them. The sample holds 200,000 to 300,000 clones; 90% to 95% are singletons and the top ten take 0.5% to 0.65%. The specimen was peripheral blood, collected on day 0 of AZD1222 vaccination. These receptors came from an adult in good health.

This rearrangement joins TRBV5-6 to TRBJ1-3; D may be TRBD1 (6 bases). The V end lost 3 bases, the J end lost 0 bases, and 13 bases lay between the germline ends. Germline lookup yields CDR1 SGHDT and CDR2 YYEEEE. The CDR3 totals 16 residues. This chain's CDR3 is CASSSGGGLSGNTIYF. The CDR3 nucleotides read TGTGCCAGCAGCTCCGGCGGGGGGCTCTCTGGAAACACCATATATTTT.

The chain carries TRBV7-8 and TRBJ2-5; no clear D. The CDR3 is 15 amino acids. Trimming took off 5 bases at V and 0 bases at J, with 13 bases between the two ends. Looked up from germline, CDR1 is SGHVS and CDR2 is FQNEAQ. CDR3 coding DNA: TGTGCCAGCAGCCTCGTGAGCCGATACCAAGAGACCCAGTACTTC. This sequence encodes CASSLVSRYQETQYF.

The CDR3: CASSFLAGGTGANVLTF. The CDR3 region has the DNA TGTGCCAGCAGCTTTCTGGCAGGGGGCACCGGGGCCAACGTCCTGACTTTC. The chain joins TRBV7-9 to TRBJ2-6; 8 bases map to TRBD1. Germline lookup yields CDR1 SEHNR and CDR2 FQNEAQ (reference sequence). The length of the CDR3 is 17 residues. V lost 3 bases and J lost 4; bases outside the gene matches: 8.

The rearrangement links TRBV3-1 (or the pseudogene TRBV3-2) to TRBJ1-1; tentatively, D is TRBD1 (6 bases). This CDR3 is 15 amino acids long. Deletions cut 1 base from V and 6 bases from J, with 15 bases between. The germline V gene encodes CDR1 LGHDT and CDR2 YNNKEL (reference sequence). This CDR3 is CASSQVAGVRSEAFF. In nucleotides, the CDR3 is TGTGCCAGCAGCCAAGTAGCAGGGGTACGCTCTGAAGCTTTCTTT.